This is a list of T cell receptor beta chains from one sample in a study of blood T cells in healthy people across ages. One entry per CDR3 protein results from TCRdb running MiXCR on the 5' RACE reads. Of about 1,500,000 distinct CDR3 sequences listed, roughly 27% are singletons. The sequenced material came from blood. The receptors stem from a woman younger than 45 in good health. CDR3s include the opening cysteine and the closing phenylalanine or tryptophan. A D gene is named only where the DNA matches it firmly. Size is omitted from some rows. Given values are once, few, many or a class for expanded clones.

clone_size: .; v_call: TRBV6-2/TRBV6-3; d_call: .; j_call: TRBJ1-2; cdr3_aa: CASSNNREYYGYTF
clone_size: few; v_call: TRBV10-3; d_call: TRBD2; j_call: TRBJ2-3; cdr3_aa: CAISESAGGPGDTQYF
clone_size: .; v_call: TRBV6-6; d_call: .; j_call: TRBJ1-5; cdr3_aa: CASSTPGLNQPQHF
clone_size: many; v_call: TRBV18; d_call: TRBD1; j_call: TRBJ2-7; cdr3_aa: CASSRDRGTYEQYF
clone_size: few; v_call: TRBV28; d_call: .; j_call: TRBJ1-1; cdr3_aa: CASSFGLRRWAGTEAFF
clone_size: few; v_call: TRBV20-1; d_call: TRBD2; j_call: TRBJ2-3; cdr3_aa: CSAVVAGGLPSTDTQYF
clone_size: few; v_call: TRBV3-1; d_call: .; j_call: TRBJ2-7; cdr3_aa: CASSQLGLEQYF
clone_size: .; v_call: TRBV27; d_call: .; j_call: TRBJ2-1; cdr3_aa: CASSTGLDEQFF
clone_size: .; v_call: TRBV7-2; d_call: TRBD2; j_call: TRBJ2-1; cdr3_aa: CASSIASGGASGNEQFF
clone_size: .; v_call: TRBV27; d_call: .; j_call: TRBJ1-2; cdr3_aa: CASSTLDFYGYTF
clone_size: many; v_call: TRBV7-2; d_call: .; j_call: TRBJ1-2; cdr3_aa: CASSMDGNYGYTF
clone_size: few; v_call: TRBV6-5; d_call: .; j_call: TRBJ1-2; cdr3_aa: CASSYSFKGSYGYTF
clone_size: .; v_call: TRBV5-5; d_call: TRBD2; j_call: TRBJ2-1; cdr3_aa: CASSFREGQYNEQFF
clone_size: many; v_call: TRBV7-9; d_call: TRBD1; j_call: TRBJ2-7; cdr3_aa: CASSSGQKLYEQYF
clone_size: .; v_call: TRBV7-2; d_call: .; j_call: TRBJ2-7; cdr3_aa: CASSWRSSDPTYEQYF
clone_size: few; v_call: TRBV6-1; d_call: .; j_call: TRBJ1-6; cdr3_aa: CASRQQIESSYNSPLHF
clone_size: .; v_call: TRBV5-4; d_call: TRBD2; j_call: TRBJ2-1; cdr3_aa: CASSLFRGRVENEQFF
clone_size: many; v_call: TRBV2; d_call: TRBD1; j_call: TRBJ2-1; cdr3_aa: CASSEQGVPYNEQFF
clone_size: few; v_call: TRBV21-1; d_call: .; j_call: TRBJ2-3; cdr3_aa: CASSSTPGLAGPDTQYF
clone_size: few; v_call: TRBV5-1; d_call: .; j_call: TRBJ1-1; cdr3_aa: CASSLAAGAVGEAFF
clone_size: .; v_call: TRBV20-1; d_call: .; j_call: TRBJ2-3; cdr3_aa: CSAPVGAITDTQYF
clone_size: .; v_call: TRBV7-9; d_call: .; j_call: TRBJ2-3; cdr3_aa: CASSPPSTPDTQYF
clone_size: .; v_call: TRBV6-6; d_call: .; j_call: TRBJ1-4; cdr3_aa: CASSYSDRLEEKLFF
clone_size: few; v_call: TRBV28; d_call: .; j_call: TRBJ2-3; cdr3_aa: CASSYSTDLRDTQYF